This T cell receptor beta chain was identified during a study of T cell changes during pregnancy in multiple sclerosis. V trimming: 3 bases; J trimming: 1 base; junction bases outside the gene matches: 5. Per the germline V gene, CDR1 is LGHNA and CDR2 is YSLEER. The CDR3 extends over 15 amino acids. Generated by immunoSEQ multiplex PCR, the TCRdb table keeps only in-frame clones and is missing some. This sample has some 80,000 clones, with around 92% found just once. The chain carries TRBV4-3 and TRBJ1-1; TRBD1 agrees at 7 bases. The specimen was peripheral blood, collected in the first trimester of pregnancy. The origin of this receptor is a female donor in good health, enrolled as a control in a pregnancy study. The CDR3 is CASSQIGQANTEAFF. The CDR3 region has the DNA TGCGCCAGCAGCCAGATAGGACAGGCGAACACTGAAGCTTTCTTT.